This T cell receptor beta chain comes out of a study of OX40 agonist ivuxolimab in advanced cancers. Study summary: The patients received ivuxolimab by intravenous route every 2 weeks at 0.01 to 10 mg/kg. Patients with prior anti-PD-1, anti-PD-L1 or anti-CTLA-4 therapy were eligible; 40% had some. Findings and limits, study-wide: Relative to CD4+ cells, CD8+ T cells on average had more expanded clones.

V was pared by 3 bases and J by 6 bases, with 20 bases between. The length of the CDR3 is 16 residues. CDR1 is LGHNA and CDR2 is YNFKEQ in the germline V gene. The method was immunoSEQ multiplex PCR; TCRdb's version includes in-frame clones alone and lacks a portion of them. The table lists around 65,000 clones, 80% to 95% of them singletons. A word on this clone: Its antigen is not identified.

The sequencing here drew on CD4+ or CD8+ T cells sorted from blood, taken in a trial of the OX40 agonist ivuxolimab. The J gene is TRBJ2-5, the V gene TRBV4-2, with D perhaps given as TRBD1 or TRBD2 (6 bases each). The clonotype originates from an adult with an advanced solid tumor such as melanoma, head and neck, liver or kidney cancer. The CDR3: CASSQESLSGAKTQYF. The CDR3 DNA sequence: TGTGCCAGCAGCCAGGAGTCCCTTTCGGGGGCGAAGACCCAGTACTTC.